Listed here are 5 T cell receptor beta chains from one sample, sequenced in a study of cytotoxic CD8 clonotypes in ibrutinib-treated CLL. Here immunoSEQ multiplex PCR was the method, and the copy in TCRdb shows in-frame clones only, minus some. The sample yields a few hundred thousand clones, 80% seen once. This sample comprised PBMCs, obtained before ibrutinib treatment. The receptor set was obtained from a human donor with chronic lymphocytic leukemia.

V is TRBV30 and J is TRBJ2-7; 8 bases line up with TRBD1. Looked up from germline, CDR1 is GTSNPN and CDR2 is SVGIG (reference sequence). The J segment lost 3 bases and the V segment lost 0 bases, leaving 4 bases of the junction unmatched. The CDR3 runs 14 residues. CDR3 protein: CAWSVRDRGYEQYF. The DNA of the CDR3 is TGTGCCTGGAGTGTACGAGACAGGGGCTACGAGCAGTACTTC.

The CDR3 here is CASSEIGQGAFRNTEAFF. In DNA, the CDR3 is TGTGCCAGCAGTGAAATTGGACAGGGGGCGTTTAGGAACACTGAAGCTTTCTTT. The chain recombines TRBV6-1 with TRBJ1-1; 11 positions match TRBD1. This CDR3 comprises 18 residues. Germline loops: CDR1 MNHNS, CDR2 SASEGT. Trimming removed 2 bases from V and 1 base from J; junction bases left unmatched: 9.

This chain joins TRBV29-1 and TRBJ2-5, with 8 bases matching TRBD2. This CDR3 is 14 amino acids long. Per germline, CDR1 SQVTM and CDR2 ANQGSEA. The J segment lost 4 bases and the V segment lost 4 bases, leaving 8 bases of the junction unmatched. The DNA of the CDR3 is TGCAGCGTTGCGAAGAGCGGGAGAGGAGAGACCCAGTACTTC. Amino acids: CSVAKSGRGETQYF.

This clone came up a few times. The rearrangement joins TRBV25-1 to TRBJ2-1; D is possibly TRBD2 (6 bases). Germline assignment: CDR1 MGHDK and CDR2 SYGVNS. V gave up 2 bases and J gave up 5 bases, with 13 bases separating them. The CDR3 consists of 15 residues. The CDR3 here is CASSEGFGTDNEQFF. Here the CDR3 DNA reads TGTGCCAGCAGTGAAGGATTCGGGACTGACAATGAGCAGTTCTTC.

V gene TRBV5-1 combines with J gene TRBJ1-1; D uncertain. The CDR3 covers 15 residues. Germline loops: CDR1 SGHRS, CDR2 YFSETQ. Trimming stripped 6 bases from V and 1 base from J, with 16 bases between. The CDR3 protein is CASTLGTAGNTEAFF. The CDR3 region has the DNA TGCGCCAGCACCTTAGGCACTGCGGGGAACACTGAAGCTTTCTTT.